These T cell receptor beta chains were read from a single sample in a study of T cell repertoires in cytomegalovirus infection. Each CDR3 protein gets one entry after TCRdb re-called the reads with MiXCR. The sample gives under 850,000 distinct CDR3 sequences, roughly 35% of which show up once; under 3% is in the top ten. Material for sequencing was PBMCs. The receptors shown here come from a human donor in good health (CMV status not recorded). Some clones in this sample may be carry-over from other donors' samples. Both conserved end residues are part of each CDR3. A D gene is named only where the DNA matches it firmly. A row's size may be missing; if present it is once, few, many or a size class.

few	TRBV28	-	TRBJ1-2	TGTGCCAGCAGTTTATTTCCGCAAGCCGGGGATGGCTACACCTTC	CASSLFPQAGDGYTF
many	TRBV7-9	-	TRBJ1-2	TGTGCCAGCAGCCCAACTGGGTCGGGACCCAATGGCTACACCTTC	CASSPTGSGPNGYTF
few	TRBV27	-	TRBJ1-3	TGTGCCAGCAGTCCCCTTTCCTCTGGAAACACCATATATTTT	CASSPLSSGNTIYF
-	TRBV28	-	TRBJ1-2	TGTGCCAGCCGGTGGGGCTATGGCTACACCTTC	CASRWGYGYTF
-	TRBV7-8	-	TRBJ1-1	TGTGCCAGCAGGAGTGGTTGGGGGAGGGGGATGAACACTGAAGCTTTCTTT	CASRSGWGRGMNTEAFF
-	TRBV6-6	-	TRBJ1-2	TGTGCCAGCAGTAACCGGCCTGAGGGGGACGTAGGTGGCTACACCTTC	CASSNRPEGDVGGYTF
many	TRBV4-1	-	TRBJ2-1	TGCGCCAGCAGCAATTTTCTTGGCGGCAATGAGCAGTTCTTC	CASSNFLGGNEQFF
few	TRBV27	-	TRBJ1-2	TGTGCCAGCAGGCGGGGGCACCTTAACTATGGCTACACCTTC	CASRRGHLNYGYTF
-	TRBV28	-	TRBJ2-5	TGTGCCAGCACCGACATTGGGGAGACCCAGTACTTC	CASTDIGETQYF
many	TRBV7-9	-	TRBJ1-2	TGTGCCAGCAGTCCCTTGGGACCCACGGGACGGCGACGGGGAAACTATGGCTACACCTTC	CASSPLGPTGRRRGNYGYTF
-	TRBV6-2/TRBV6-3	-	TRBJ2-1	TGTGCCAGCAGTTACTCGATTGGAGCCCTCAATGAGCAGTTCTTC	CASSYSIGALNEQFF
-	TRBV3-1	-	TRBJ1-2	TGTGCCAGCAGCCCTGCAGTGGAGGGCTATGGCTACACCTTC	CASSPAVEGYGYTF
-	TRBV20-1	TRBD2	TRBJ2-3	TGCAGTGCTAGTAGACTAGCGGGGACCACAGATACGCAGTATTTT	CSASRLAGTTDTQYF
few	TRBV2	-	TRBJ2-2	TGTGCCAGCAGTCCTAGGACGGCGAACACCGGGGAGCTGTTTTTT	CASSPRTANTGELFF
-	TRBV30	-	TRBJ2-2	TGTGCCTCGGGGAACACCGGGGAGCTGTTTTTT	CASGNTGELFF
-	TRBV5-6	TRBD1	TRBJ1-2	TGTGCCAGCAGCTGGACAGGGGGGCGGCATGGCTACACCTTC	CASSWTGGRHGYTF
-	TRBV29-1	TRBD1	TRBJ1-4	TGCAGCGTGTCTCGGACAGGGACTAATGAAAAACTGTTTTTT	CSVSRTGTNEKLFF
-	TRBV28	-	TRBJ1-2	TGTGCCAGCAGTTTGTCCACCTCTAACTATGGCTACACCTTC	CASSLSTSNYGYTF
few	TRBV7-9	TRBD2	TRBJ2-7	TGTGCCAGCAGACCGACTAGCGGGAGACACTACGAGCAGTACTTC	CASRPTSGRHYEQYF
-	TRBV2	-	TRBJ1-1	TGTGCCAGCAGTGAAAGTCCGGGGAACTCCGACACTGAAGCTTTCTTT	CASSESPGNSDTEAFF
few	TRBV7-8	-	TRBJ2-1	TGTGCCAGCAGCCCCCCCCGCGGGCCTAGCGCCAATGAGCAGTTCTTC	CASSPPRGPSANEQFF
few	TRBV7-2	-	TRBJ2-1	TGTGCCAGCAGCTTAGAGACAGCAAGACAAAACAATGAGCAGTTCTTC	CASSLETARQNNEQFF
few	TRBV7-3	-	TRBJ2-7	TGTGCCAGCAGCCCTAATGGAGGGACAAGCTCCTACGAGCAGTACTTC	CASSPNGGTSSYEQYF
few	TRBV27	-	TRBJ2-2	TGTGCCAGCAAACAAGCGTTAACTCTGAACACCGGGGAGCTGTTTTTT	CASKQALTLNTGELFF
-	TRBV28	-	TRBJ1-5	TGTGCCAGCAGTTTATTAGGACAGTACCAGCATTTT	CASSLLGQYQHF
-	TRBV12-3/TRBV12-4	TRBD1	TRBJ1-5	TGTGCCAGCACCAACAGAGGGACAGGGGGAGGCAATCAGCCCCAGCATTTT	CASTNRGTGGGNQPQHF
few	TRBV19	TRBD2	TRBJ2-1	TGTGCCAGTAGTATAGTTGGGACTAGCGGGAATGAGCAGTTCTTC	CASSIVGTSGNEQFF
-	TRBV19	-	TRBJ1-5	TGTGCCAGTAGTATTACGTCCAGGCCCAGCAATCAGCCCCAGCATTTT	CASSITSRPSNQPQHF
-	TRBV5-1	-	TRBJ2-2	TGCGCCAGCAGCTTGGCGACTAGAAACACCGGGGAGCTGTTTTTT	CASSLATRNTGELFF
many	TRBV7-8	TRBD2	TRBJ2-1	TGTGCCAGCAGCTTTCGTCCAGCGGGAAGAGGCAATGAGCAGTTCTTC	CASSFRPAGRGNEQFF
-	TRBV28	-	TRBJ1-1	TGTGCCAGCAGCCCAGGGCTCATGAACACTGAAGCTTTCTTT	CASSPGLMNTEAFF
few	TRBV29-1	TRBD1	TRBJ2-4	TGCAGCGCTTTGACAGGGGAAAACATTCAGTACTTC	CSALTGENIQYF